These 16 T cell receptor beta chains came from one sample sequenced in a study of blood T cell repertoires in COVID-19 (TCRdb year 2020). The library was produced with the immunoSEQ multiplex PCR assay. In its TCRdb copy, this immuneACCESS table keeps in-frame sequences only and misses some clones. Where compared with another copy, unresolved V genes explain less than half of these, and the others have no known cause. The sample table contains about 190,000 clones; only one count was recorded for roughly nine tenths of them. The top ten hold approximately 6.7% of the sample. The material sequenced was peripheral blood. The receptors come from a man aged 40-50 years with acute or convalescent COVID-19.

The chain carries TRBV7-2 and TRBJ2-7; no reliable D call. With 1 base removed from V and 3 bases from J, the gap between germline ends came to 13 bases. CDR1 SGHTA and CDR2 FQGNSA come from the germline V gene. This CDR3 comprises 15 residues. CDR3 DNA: TGTGCCAGCAGCTTAGAGAAGGCGCGGATCTACGAGCAGTACTTC. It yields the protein CASSLEKARIYEQYF. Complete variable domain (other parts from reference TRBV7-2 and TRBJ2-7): GAGVSQSPSNKVTEKGKDVELRCDPISGHTALYWYRQSLGQGLEFLIYFQGNSAPDKSGLPSDRFSAERTGGSVSTLTIQRTQQEDSAVYLCASSLEKARIYEQYFGPGTRLTVT.

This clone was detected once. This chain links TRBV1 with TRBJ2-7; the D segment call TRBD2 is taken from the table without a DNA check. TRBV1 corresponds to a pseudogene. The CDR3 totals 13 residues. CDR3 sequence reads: CTSSHPRAGEQYF. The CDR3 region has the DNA TGCACCAGCAGCCATCCGCGGGCGGGCGAGCAGTACTTC.

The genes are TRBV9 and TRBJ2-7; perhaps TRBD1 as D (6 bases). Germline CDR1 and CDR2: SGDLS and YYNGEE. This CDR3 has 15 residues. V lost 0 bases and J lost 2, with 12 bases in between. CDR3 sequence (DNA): TGTGCCAGCAGCGTAGAAACAGGGAAAACCTACGAGCAGTACTTC. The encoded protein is CASSVETGKTYEQYF.

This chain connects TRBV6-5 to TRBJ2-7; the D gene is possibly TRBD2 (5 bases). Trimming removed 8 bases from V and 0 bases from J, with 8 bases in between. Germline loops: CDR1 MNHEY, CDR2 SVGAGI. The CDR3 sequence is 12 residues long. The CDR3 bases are TGTGCCAGCGGAGGACCCTCCTACGAGCAGTACTTC. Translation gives CASGGPSYEQYF.

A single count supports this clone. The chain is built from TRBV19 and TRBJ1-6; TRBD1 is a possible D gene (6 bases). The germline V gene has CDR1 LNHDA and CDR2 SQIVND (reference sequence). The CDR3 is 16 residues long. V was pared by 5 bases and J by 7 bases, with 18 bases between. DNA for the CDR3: TGTGCCAGTAGTTCCTCCGGACAGCCGACCAATTCACCCCTCCACTTT. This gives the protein CASSSSGQPTNSPLHF.

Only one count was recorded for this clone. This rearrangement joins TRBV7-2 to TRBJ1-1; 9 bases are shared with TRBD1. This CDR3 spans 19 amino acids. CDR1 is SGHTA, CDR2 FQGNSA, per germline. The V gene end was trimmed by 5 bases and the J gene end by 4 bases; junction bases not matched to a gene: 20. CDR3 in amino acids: CASSRYSVPGQGRGTEAFF. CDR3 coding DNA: TGTGCCAGCAGCCGTTACTCAGTACCGGGACAGGGCAGAGGCACTGAAGCTTTCTTT.

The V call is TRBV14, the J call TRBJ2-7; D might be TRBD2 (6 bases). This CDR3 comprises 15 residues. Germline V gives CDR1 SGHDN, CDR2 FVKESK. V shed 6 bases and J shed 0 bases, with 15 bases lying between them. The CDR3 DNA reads TGTGCCAGCAGTCGGGACTCGCATAGCTCCTACGAGCAGTACTTC. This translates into CASSRDSHSSYEQYF. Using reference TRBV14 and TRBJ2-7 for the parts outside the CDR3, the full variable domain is EAGVTQFPSHSVIEKGQTVTLRCDPISGHDNLYWYRRVMGKEIKFLLHFVKESKQDESGMPNNRFLAERTGGTYSTLKVQPAELEDSGVYFCASSRDSHSSYEQYFGPGTRLTVT.

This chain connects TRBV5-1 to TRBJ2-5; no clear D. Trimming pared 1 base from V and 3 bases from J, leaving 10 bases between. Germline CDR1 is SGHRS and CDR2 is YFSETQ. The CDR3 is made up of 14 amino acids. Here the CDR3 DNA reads TGCGCCAGCAGCTTGTTGCCAGATAAAGAGACCCAGTACTTC. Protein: CASSLLPDKETQYF.

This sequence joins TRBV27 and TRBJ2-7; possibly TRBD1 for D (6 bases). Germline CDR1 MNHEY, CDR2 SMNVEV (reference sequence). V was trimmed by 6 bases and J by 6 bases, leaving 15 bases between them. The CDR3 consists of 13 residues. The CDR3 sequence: CASRLNWGLEQYF. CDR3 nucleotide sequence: TGTGCCAGCAGGCTAAACTGGGGGCTCGAGCAGTACTTC.

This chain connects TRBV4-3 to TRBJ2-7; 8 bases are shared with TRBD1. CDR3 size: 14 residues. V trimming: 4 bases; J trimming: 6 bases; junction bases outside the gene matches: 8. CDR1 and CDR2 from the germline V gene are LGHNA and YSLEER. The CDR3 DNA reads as TGCGCCAGCAGCCTCCACGTAACAGGGGGCGAGCAGTACTTC. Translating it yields CASSLHVTGGEQYF.

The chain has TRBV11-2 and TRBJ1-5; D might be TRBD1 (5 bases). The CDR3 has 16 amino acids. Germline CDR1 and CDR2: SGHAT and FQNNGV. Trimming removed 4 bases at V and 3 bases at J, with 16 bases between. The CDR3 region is CASSSHQGSDNQPQHF. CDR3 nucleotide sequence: TGTGCCAGCAGCTCCCATCAGGGATCGGACAATCAGCCCCAGCATTTT.

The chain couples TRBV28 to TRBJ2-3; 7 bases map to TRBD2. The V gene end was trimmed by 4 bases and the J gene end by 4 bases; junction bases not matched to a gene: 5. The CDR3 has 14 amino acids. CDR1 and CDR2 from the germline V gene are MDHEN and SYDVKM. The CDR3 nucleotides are TGTGCCAGCAGTTCAGCGGGGTGGGCAGATACGCAGTATTTT. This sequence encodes CASSSAGWADTQYF.

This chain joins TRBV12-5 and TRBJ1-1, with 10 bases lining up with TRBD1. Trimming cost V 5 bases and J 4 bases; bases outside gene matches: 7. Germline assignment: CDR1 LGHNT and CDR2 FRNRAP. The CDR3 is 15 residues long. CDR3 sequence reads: CASGRQGAEGTEAFF. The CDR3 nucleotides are TGTGCTAGTGGTAGACAGGGGGCCGAGGGCACTGAAGCTTTCTTT.

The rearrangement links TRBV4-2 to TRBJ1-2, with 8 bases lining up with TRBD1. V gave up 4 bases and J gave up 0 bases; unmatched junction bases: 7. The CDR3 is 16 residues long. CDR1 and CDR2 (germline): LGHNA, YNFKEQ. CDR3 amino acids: CASSLGTGSSNYGYTF. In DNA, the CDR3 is TGTGCCAGCAGCCTCGGGACAGGATCCTCTAACTATGGCTACACCTTC.

Here the CDR3 reads CASSLVSGGGQPQHF. CDR3 bases: TGTGCCAGCAGCTTAGTGTCCGGGGGGGGTCAGCCCCAGCATTTT. The chain recombines TRBV7-2 with TRBJ1-5, with a weak D call TRBD1 (5 bases). The CDR3 consists of 15 residues. Germline V gene sequence: CDR1 SGHTA, CDR2 FQGNSA. Deletions cut 1 base from V and 6 bases from J, with 13 bases between. Full variable domain (rest looked up from reference TRBV7-2 and TRBJ1-5): GAGVSQSPSNKVTEKGKDVELRCDPISGHTALYWYRQSLGQGLEFLIYFQGNSAPDKSGLPSDRFSAERTGGSVSTLTIQRTQQEDSAVYLCASSLVSGGGQPQHFGDGTRLSIL.

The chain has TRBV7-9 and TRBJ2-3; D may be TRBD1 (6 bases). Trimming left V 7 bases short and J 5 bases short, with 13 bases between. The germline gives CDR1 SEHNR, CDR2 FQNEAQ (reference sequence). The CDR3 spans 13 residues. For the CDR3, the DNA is TGTGCCAGCACCATGGGGGCGGGAGATACGCAGTATTTT. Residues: CASTMGAGDTQYF.